What follows is one T cell receptor (beta chain) and its context. This record comes from a study of blood T cell repertoires in COVID-19. Background on the study: In each case, the material was cDNA or gDNA derived from T cells, B-cell-depleted T cells, or PBMCs.

This CDR3 has 14 amino acids. V shed 2 bases, J shed 10 bases, and the junction held 5 bases outside the gene matches. The germline V gene has CDR1 SGHRS and CDR2 YFSETQ. This table comes from immunoSEQ multiplex PCR, and its TCRdb copy is limited to in-frame clones, with some not included. Of 70,000 to 95,000 clones in the sample, about 84% were seen once. Sequenced: peripheral blood. The chain links TRBV5-1 to TRBJ1-6; TRBD1 matches at 8 bases. This TCR was recovered from a human donor in a cohort sampled during active COVID-19. The CDR3 loop reads CASSLQGEGSPLHF. Written as DNA, the CDR3 is TGCGCCAGCAGCTTACAGGGGGAAGGATCACCCCTCCACTTT. The entire variable domain, with the rest obtained from reference TRBV5-1 and TRBJ1-6, is as follows: KAGVTQTPRYLIKTRGQQVTLSCSPISGHRSVSWYQQTPGQGLQFLFEYFSETQRNKGNFPGRFSGRQFSNSRSEMNVSTLELGDSALYLCASSLQGEGSPLHFGNGTRLTVT.